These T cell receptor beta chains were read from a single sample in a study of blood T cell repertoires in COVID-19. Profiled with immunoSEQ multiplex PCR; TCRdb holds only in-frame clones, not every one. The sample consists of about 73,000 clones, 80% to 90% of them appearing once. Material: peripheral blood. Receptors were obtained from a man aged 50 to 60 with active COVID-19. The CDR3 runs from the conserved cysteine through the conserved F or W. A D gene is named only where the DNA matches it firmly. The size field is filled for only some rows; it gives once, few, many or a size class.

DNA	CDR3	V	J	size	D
TGCGCCAGCAGCCAACTGACAGGGGCCAAAAACATTCAGTACTTC	CASSQLTGAKNIQYF	TRBV4-1	TRBJ2-4	NA	TRBD1
TGTGCCAGTATAGGGAGGTACACTGAAGCTTTCTTT	CASIGRYTEAFF	TRBV6-5	TRBJ1-1	NA	NA
TGTGCCAGCTTTCAGGACAGGGTTGGCACCGGGGAGCTGTTTTTT	CASFQDRVGTGELFF	TRBV2	TRBJ2-2	NA	TRBD1
TGTGCCAGCAGCTTGGCACCCGGGACTAGTCATTCCTACGAGCAGTACTTC	CASSLAPGTSHSYEQYF	TRBV5-4	TRBJ2-7	NA	TRBD2
TGTGCCAGTAGTACTGCCCGACAGGGGTTCTTGGAAAAACTGTTTTTT	CASSTARQGFLEKLFF	TRBV19	TRBJ1-4	NA	TRBD1
TGTGCCAGTAGCCGAGAAGTATATAACAATCAGCCCCAGCATTTT	CASSREVYNNQPQHF	TRBV19	TRBJ1-5	few	NA
TGTGCCAGCTCACCAGGCAGGGGGCAAGGCGAGCAGTACTTC	CASSPGRGQGEQYF	TRBV18	TRBJ2-7	once	TRBD1
TGTGCCAGCCGGACTAGCGGACCGAACACCGGGGAGCTGTTTTTT	CASRTSGPNTGELFF	TRBV11-3	TRBJ2-2	NA	TRBD2
TGTGCCAGCAGCCCCCGGGACAGAGACAATGAGCAGTTCTTC	CASSPRDRDNEQFF	TRBV5-4	TRBJ2-1	NA	TRBD1
TGTGCCAGCAGTTCACTCGGTCACAATGAGCAGTTCTTC	CASSSLGHNEQFF	TRBV12-3/TRBV12-4	TRBJ2-1	NA	NA
TGTGCCAGCAGTGACGGAGCTTCCTTATCAGGGGTGTGGGAGACCCAGTACTTC	CASSDGASLSGVWETQYF	TRBV2	TRBJ2-5	NA	NA
TGTGCCACCCGCCCTAGCGGGACGGAAGAGACCCAGTACTTC	CATRPSGTEETQYF	TRBV24-1	TRBJ2-5	NA	TRBD2
TGTGCCAGCCCTCCCAGCGGACAGGGGCTCTCTGGGGCCAACGTCCTGACTTTC	CASPPSGQGLSGANVLTF	TRBV18	TRBJ2-6	NA	TRBD1
TGTGCCAGCTCACGACAGGGGACCGGGGAGCTGTTTTTT	CASSRQGTGELFF	TRBV18	TRBJ2-2	NA	TRBD1
TGTGCCAGCAGTGATTCAGTTTCTTACGAGCAGTACTTC	CASSDSVSYEQYF	TRBV6-1	TRBJ2-7	NA	NA
TGTGCCAGCAGTCAGAGGACAGACCAAGAGACCCAGTACTTC	CASSQRTDQETQYF	TRBV27	TRBJ2-5	NA	NA
TGTGCCAGTAGTATACTGGCAGGGGCTGGCAATGAGCAGTTCTTC	CASSILAGAGNEQFF	TRBV19	TRBJ2-1	NA	NA
TGTGCCAGCAACCCGACTAGCGGCCAAGAGACCCAGTACTTC	CASNPTSGQETQYF	TRBV2	TRBJ2-5	NA	TRBD2
TGTGCCAGCAGCTTAGGGGCAGGGGGAACTGAAGCTTTCTTT	CASSLGAGGTEAFF	TRBV7-2	TRBJ1-1	NA	TRBD1
TGCGCCAGCAGTAAGGACTTACAAGAGACCCAGTACTTC	CASSKDLQETQYF	TRBV10-1	TRBJ2-5	once	NA
TGCGCCAGCAGCCTGACGTTTAGCGGGAGCACAGATACGCAGTATTTT	CASSLTFSGSTDTQYF	TRBV5-1	TRBJ2-3	NA	TRBD2
TGTGCCACAAGGGGGCCCTTGAAAGAGACCCAGTACTTC	CATRGPLKETQYF	TRBV24-1	TRBJ2-5	NA	TRBD1